Described below is a single T cell receptor (beta chain) sequence and its context. Its specificity is unknown. The CDR3 sequence is 12 residues long. Trimming removed 6 bases from V and 8 bases from J, with 14 bases in between. The germline V gene encodes CDR1 SGDLS and CDR2 YYNGEE. Researchers divided each subset's genomic DNA evenly across several immunoSEQ plates. The method was immunoSEQ multiplex PCR; TCRdb's version includes in-frame clones alone and lacks a portion of them. This sample has 800,000 or so clones, with about 96% found just once. The data were taken from a study of shared clonotypes between healthy human individuals. The study, taken as a whole, reports: Donors were few, which limited the genetic and exposure-history diversity represented. Estimated clonotype richness was generally higher in naive than memory subsets. When naive CD4 clonotypes were compared across a handful of donors, approximately 5% were shared.

Only CD45RO-negative cells positively selected for CCR7 counted as naive CD8 cells, so terminally differentiated effector memory CD45RA+ cells were excluded. The receptor was derived from a man aged 30 to 45 in good health. The chain recombines TRBV9 with TRBJ1-2; TRBD1 might be the D (5 bases). The source material was naive CD8+ T cells sorted from blood. As DNA, the CDR3 is TGTGCCAGCAACCGTAGAGGGGTAGGCTACACCTTC. Protein: CASNRRGVGYTF.